The rows below give T cell receptor beta chains drawn from one sample of a study of cytomegalovirus exposure and HLA in healthy donors. Produced via immunoSEQ multiplex PCR; TCRdb's table is partial and in-frame only. The table has about 210,000 clones, roughly 80% seen once. Input material: PBMCs. The receptors here all came from a middle-aged man in good health and CMV-seropositive. The CDR3 runs from the conserved cysteine through the conserved F or W.

CASSFLSGTRDTQYF | TRBV5-6
CASSYLSGAYEQYF | TRBV6-1
CSVLAGTGELFF | TRBV29-1
CASSLPGKTQYF | TRBV7-2
CASSYSSPSLGNTIYF | TRBV6-5
CASRQGLDQPQHF | TRBV6-5
CASSSGDYNEQFF | TRBV6-5
CASSIGTGTSGANVLTF | TRBV19
CASSKQQNYGYTF | TRBV6-5
CASSVAAGEQFF | TRBV9
CASSWTGFGNTIYF | TRBV5-1
CASSFTAAYEQYF | TRBV27
CASSDSQETQYF | TRBV18
CSVSSPLAGGKYF | TRBV29-1
CASSTGGSYNEQFF | TRBV7-3
CASSFLVGQGNEAFF | TRBV5-5
CASTAGGGELFF | TRBV7-9
CASSEYGQGYGYTF | TRBV25-1